Following are 18 T cell receptor beta chains from one sample sequenced in a study of T cell responses to AZD1222 COVID-19 vaccine. Measured with immunoSEQ multiplex PCR; TCRdb has only the in-frame clones, and not every one. Of around 62,000 clones detected, about 87% appear once; the ten largest clones hold 4.9%. The sample consisted of peripheral blood, taken on day 0 of AZD1222 vaccination. These receptors were obtained from an adult in good health.

The chain uses TRBV2 and TRBJ1-1; D remains unclear. Germline lookup yields CDR1 SNHLY and CDR2 FYNNEI. The V gene lost 6 bases and the J gene lost 1 base, with 6 bases spanning the gap. This CDR3 comprises 12 residues. The DNA for the CDR3 is TGTGCCAGCAGGGGTAGGAACACTGAAGCTTTCTTT. Protein product: CASRGRNTEAFF.

The V call is TRBV4-1, the J call TRBJ2-1; the match to TRBD2 covers 14 bases. The CDR3 spans 16 residues. Germline V gene sequence: CDR1 MGHRA, CDR2 YSYEKL. J lost 8 bases, V lost 3 bases, and 6 bases had no gene match. CDR3: CASSQGGLAGGYEQFF. The DNA of the CDR3 is TGCGCCAGCAGCCAGGGCGGACTAGCGGGGGGCTATGAGCAGTTCTTC.

This clone was seen a handful of times. This rearrangement joins TRBV9 to TRBJ1-6; 9 bases are shared with TRBD1. The CDR3 consists of 15 residues. The ends lost 0 bases at V and 7 bases at J; junction bases unmatched: 2. The germline V gene encodes CDR1 SGDLS and CDR2 YYNGEE. In DNA form, the CDR3 reads TGTGCCAGCAGCGTAGATGGGACAGGGAATTCACCCCTCCACTTT. It codes for CASSVDGTGNSPLHF.

On this clone: One end of the junction varies from germline; a read error may be responsible. V and J are TRBV12-3 or TRBV12-4 and TRBJ2-7, with TRBD2 identical over 11 bases. The CDR3 contains 12 residues. The DNA of the CDR3 is TGTGCCAGCAGTCCCCCTGGACTAGCGGGCGTCTTC. It specifies CASSPPGLAGVF.

The V and J genes are TRBV5-1 and TRBJ2-3, with D possibly matching TRBD2 (5 bases). Trimming stripped 1 base from V and 3 bases from J, with 12 bases between. CDR1 is SGHRS and CDR2 is YFSETQ in the germline V gene. The CDR3 has 15 residues. The CDR3 sequence: CASSLMRVGTDTQYF. The DNA for the CDR3 is TGCGCCAGCAGCTTGATGAGGGTCGGGACAGATACGCAGTATTTT. The full variable domain, completed using reference TRBV5-1 and TRBJ2-3, is KAGVTQTPRYLIKTRGQQVTLSCSPISGHRSVSWYQQTPGQGLQFLFEYFSETQRNKGNFPGRFSGRQFSNSRSEMNVSTLELGDSALYLCASSLMRVGTDTQYFGPGTRLTVL.

This chain connects TRBV5-1 to TRBJ2-7; 9 positions agree with TRBD1. The CDR3 contains 15 residues. The germline V gene encodes CDR1 SGHRS and CDR2 YFSETQ. V lost 7 bases and J lost 7; bases outside the gene matches: 15. The CDR3 protein is CASRDGGQGLGEQYF. The CDR3 DNA is TGCGCCAGCCGAGACGGCGGACAGGGGTTGGGAGAGCAGTACTTC.

The rearrangement joins TRBV11-2 to TRBJ2-7; 9 bases align to TRBD2. Germline trimming cut 5 bases from V and 7 bases from J; bases unmatched to any gene: 12. Germline CDR1 is SGHAT and CDR2 is FQNNGV. CDR3 size: 15 residues. CDR3 sequence: CASSHVASGAGEQYF. In nucleotides, the CDR3 is TGTGCCAGCAGCCACGTGGCTAGCGGGGCTGGGGAGCAGTACTTC.

By proportion, this clone is medium-sized. The chain recombines TRBV10-3 with TRBJ1-2, with D perhaps matching TRBD1 (6 bases). Germline V lookup: CDR1 ENHRY, CDR2 SYGVKD. V gave up 3 bases and J gave up 5 bases, with 16 bases separating them. The CDR3 is made up of 15 amino acids. As DNA, the CDR3 is TGTGCCATCAGTGACGGGGGCAAAATCGCATATGGCTACACCTTC. Protein sequence: CAISDGGKIAYGYTF.

The CDR3, as DNA: TGTGCCAGCAGTTTATGGGGGGTTCAAGAGACCCAGTACTTC. It is translated as CASSLWGVQETQYF. The chain employs TRBV11-2 and TRBJ2-5, with D perhaps matching TRBD2 (6 bases). V lost 6 bases to trimming and J lost 2 bases, with 13 bases between them. This CDR3 spans 14 amino acids. Looked up from germline, CDR1 is SGHAT and CDR2 is FQNNGV.

The V gene is TRBV2, the J gene TRBJ2-3; D might be TRBD1 (5 bases). V shed 6 bases and J shed 0 bases, with 13 bases lying between them. Germline V lookup: CDR1 SNHLY, CDR2 FYNNEI. The CDR3 covers 15 residues. The CDR3 region has the DNA TGTGCCAGCAGCGTGCAGGGTCTAAGCACAGATACGCAGTATTTT. The encoded protein is CASSVQGLSTDTQYF.

This clone was detected a few times. The rearrangement uses TRBV30 and TRBJ1-4; 7 bases are shared with TRBD1. The CDR3 runs 15 residues. CDR1 GTSNPN and CDR2 SVGIG come from the germline V gene (reference sequence). V lost 0 bases to trimming and J lost 5 bases; unmatched junction nucleotides: 6. This chain's CDR3 is CAWSVYGTANEKLFF. The DNA of the CDR3 is TGTGCCTGGAGTGTATACGGGACAGCGAATGAAAAACTGTTTTTT.

The V gene is TRBV12-5, the J gene TRBJ1-2; a weak D match, TRBD1 (5 bases). Trimming removed 6 bases at V and 7 bases at J, with 18 bases between. The CDR3 spans 14 residues. Germline lookup yields CDR1 LGHNT and CDR2 FRNRAP. The CDR3 region is CASGGGEGQSGYTF. In DNA, the CDR3 is TGTGCTAGTGGGGGAGGTGAGGGGCAAAGTGGCTACACCTTC.

J is TRBJ1-4 and V is TRBV4-1; 12 bases fit TRBD1. From germline, CDR1 is MGHRA and CDR2 YSYEKL. The CDR3 consists of 14 residues. V trimming: 4 bases; J trimming: 8 bases; junction bases outside the gene matches: 2. CDR3 protein: CASSLGTGGEKLFF. The CDR3 DNA reads as TGCGCCAGCAGCCTTGGGACAGGGGGCGAAAAACTGTTTTTT.

The chain carries TRBV10-3 and TRBJ1-4, with D uncertain. In germline, CDR1 is ENHRY, CDR2 SYGVKD. This CDR3 region has 13 residues. Trimming stripped 9 bases from V and 0 bases from J, with 8 bases between. In nucleotides, the CDR3 is TGTGCCATTAGCGAAGCAACTAATGAAAAACTGTTTTTT. It specifies CAISEATNEKLFF.

The chain links TRBV21-1 to TRBJ1-5; the D call TRBD1 from the table was never checked on the DNA. TRBV21-1 is labeled a pseudogene. The CDR3 runs 16 residues. CDR3 nucleotide sequence: TGTGCCAGCAGCAAAACAACCCCAGGGGGCGGTCAGCCCCAGCATTTT. Encoded protein: CASSKTTPGGGQPQHF.

A remark on this clone: One end of the junction does not line up with germline, which may come from a read error. The chain employs TRBV5-4 and TRBJ1-1; no definite D call. Germline values: CDR1 SGHNT, CDR2 YYREEE (reference sequence). The CDR3 totals 13 residues. CDR3 in amino acids: CASSLDRVSAFIF. As DNA, the CDR3 is TGTGCCAGCAGCTTGGACCGGGTCAGTGCCTTTATCTTT.

The V call is TRBV12-3 or TRBV12-4, the J call TRBJ2-3, with D unresolved. Trimming pared 2 bases from V and 5 bases from J, leaving 8 bases between. The CDR3 extends over 13 amino acids. Here the CDR3 reads CASSLFLEDTQYF. The CDR3 DNA reads as TGTGCCAGCAGTTTATTCCTGGAAGATACGCAGTATTTT.

This chain joins TRBV3-1 (or the pseudogene TRBV3-2) and TRBJ2-2; TRBD2 agrees at 13 bases. This CDR3 region has 18 residues. The V gene end was trimmed by 2 bases and the J gene end by 4 bases; junction bases not matched to a gene: 7. In germline, CDR1 is LGHDT, CDR2 YNNKEL (reference sequence). CDR3 coding DNA: TGTGCCAGCAGCCAAAGCCTACTAGCGGGGGGGCCCACCGGGGAGCTGTTTTTT. This translates into CASSQSLLAGGPTGELFF.